This T cell receptor beta chain was sequenced in a study of blood T cell repertoires in COVID-19 (dated by TCRdb to about 2020). Study-level background: Samples covering the acute and convalescent phases of COVID-19 were provided by collaborators in the United States, Italy and Spain. The material from the prospective study consisted of cDNA or gDNA derived from T cells, B-cell-depleted T cells, or PBMCs. Deeply sampled blood TCRbeta repertoires from subjects exposed to, actively infected with, or recovered from COVID-19 were included in the dataset. The repertoires were released in a freely available public database meant as a resource for research on the immune response to SARS-CoV-2. The samples were drawn from two sources: the first 160 participants of the ongoing ImmuneRACE study, and over 950 subjects contributed by 6 global collaborators. The sample metadata nearly always contained a de-identified subject ID, COVID-19 status, age in years and sex. Where HLA class I and class II types were available, the types were taken from metadata supplied by the sample provider, not from assay-based typing.

V drops 6 bases and J drops 7 bases, leaving 13 bases in between. The germline V gene (reference sequence) sets CDR1 to MNHNY and CDR2 to SVGAGI. Including the terminal cysteine and phenylalanine, the CDR3 comprises 13 residues. The sequence is cut down to CDR3 DNA, 39 bases in frame from base 1. What the study reported, not specific to this receptor: The quantity of clinical and demographic metadata differed by source and by participant and was supplied without curation.

For this clone: Its recognized antigen is unknown. Base qualities are not recorded, but no much larger clone differs from it by a single base.

TCRbeta CDR3 regions were amplified from genomic DNA by means of the immunoSEQ Assay, a bias-controlled multiplex PCR. Per the source publication's procedure: The number of nucleated cells in each sample was estimated by amplification of reference gene primers within the assay. To quantify the absolute abundance of each unique TCRbeta CDR3 rearrangement, sequence reads were collapsed and filtered. Productive Simpson clonality was computed per sample as the square root of Simpson's diversity index over productive rearrangements. TCRdb stores this immuneACCESS table with in-frame sequences only. Part of the clones is absent; in the studies checked, under half of the shortfall reflects unresolved V genes, and no reason is known for the rest. The V and J calls and clone size come from that table; D and trimming were worked out from the DNA. The sample table lists about 50,000 clones, around 88% of them with a count of one. Around 6.1% of the sample goes to the ten largest clones.

The collaborating institutions used their own protocols to collect whole blood in K2EDTA tubes. For TCRbeta analysis, collaborators shipped samples in one of three forms: frozen whole blood, isolated PBMCs, or DNA extracted from either of those sample types. This clonotype was obtained from a woman older than 75 with acute or convalescent COVID-19. The chain links TRBV6-6 with TRBJ2-4, and TRBD2 may be the D gene, going by 5 matching bases. Sequencing was performed on peripheral blood. The nucleotides read TGTGCCAGCAGCCCCGGGATTTCCAACATTCAGTACTTC. This codes for CASSPGISNIQYF.